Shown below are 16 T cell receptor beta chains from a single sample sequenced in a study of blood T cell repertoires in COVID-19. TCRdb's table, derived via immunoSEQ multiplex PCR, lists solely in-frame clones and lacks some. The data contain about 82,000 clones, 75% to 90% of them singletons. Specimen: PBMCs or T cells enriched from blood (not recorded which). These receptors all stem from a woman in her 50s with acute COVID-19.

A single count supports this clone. CDR3 bases: TGTGCCACGGGGGGAATCGGGGGCGGTGAAAAACTGTTTTTT. Residues: CATGGIGGGEKLFF. This chain links TRBV28 with TRBJ1-4, with D possibly matching TRBD1 (6 bases). The V gene lost 10 bases and the J gene lost 7 bases, with 19 bases spanning the gap. Germline V gene lookup returns CDR1 MDHEN and CDR2 SYDVKM. The CDR3 covers 14 residues.

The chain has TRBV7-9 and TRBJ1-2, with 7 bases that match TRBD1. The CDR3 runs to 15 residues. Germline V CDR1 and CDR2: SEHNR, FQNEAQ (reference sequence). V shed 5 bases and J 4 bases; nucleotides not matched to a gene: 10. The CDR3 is CASSPPVTGTYGYTF. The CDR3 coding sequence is TGTGCCAGCAGCCCTCCCGTGACAGGGACCTATGGCTACACCTTC. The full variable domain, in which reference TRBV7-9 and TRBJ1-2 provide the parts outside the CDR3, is DTGVSQNPRHKITKRGQNVTFRCDPISEHNRLYWYRQTLGQGPEFLTYFQNEAQLEKSRLLSDRFSAERPKGSFSTLEIQRTEQGDSAMYLCASSPPVTGTYGYTFGSGTRLTVV.

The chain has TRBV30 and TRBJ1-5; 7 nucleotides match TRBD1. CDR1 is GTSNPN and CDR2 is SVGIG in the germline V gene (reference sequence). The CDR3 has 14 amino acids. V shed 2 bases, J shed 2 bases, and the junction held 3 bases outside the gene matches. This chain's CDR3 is CAWSIGTGNQPQHF. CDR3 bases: TGTGCCTGGAGTATCGGGACAGGCAATCAGCCCCAGCATTTT.

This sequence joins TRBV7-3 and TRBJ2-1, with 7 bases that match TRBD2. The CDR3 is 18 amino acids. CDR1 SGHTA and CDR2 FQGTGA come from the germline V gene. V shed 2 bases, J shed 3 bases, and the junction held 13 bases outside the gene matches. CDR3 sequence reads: CASSLPKRASGNYNEQFF. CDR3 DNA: TGTGCCAGCAGCTTACCTAAACGTGCTAGCGGAAACTACAATGAGCAGTTCTTC.

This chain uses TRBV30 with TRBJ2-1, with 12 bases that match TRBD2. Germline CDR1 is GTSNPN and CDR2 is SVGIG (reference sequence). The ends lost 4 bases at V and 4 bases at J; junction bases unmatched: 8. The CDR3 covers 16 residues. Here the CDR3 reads CAWTYGTSGRYNEQFF. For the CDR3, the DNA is TGTGCCTGGACTTACGGGACTAGCGGGCGATACAATGAGCAGTTCTTC. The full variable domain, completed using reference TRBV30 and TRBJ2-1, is SQTIHQWPATLVQPVGSPLSLECTVEGTSNPNLYWYRQAAGRGLQLLFYSVGIGQISSEVPQNLSASRPQDRQFILSSKKLLLSDSGFYLCAWTYGTSGRYNEQFFGPGTRLTVL.

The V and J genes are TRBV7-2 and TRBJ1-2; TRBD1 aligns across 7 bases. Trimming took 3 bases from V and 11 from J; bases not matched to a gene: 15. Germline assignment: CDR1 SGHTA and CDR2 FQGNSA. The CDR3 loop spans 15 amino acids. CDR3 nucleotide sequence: TGTGCCAGCAGCTTTCGACAGGGTCCCCACCAAGGGTACACCTTC. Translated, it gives CASSFRQGPHQGYTF.

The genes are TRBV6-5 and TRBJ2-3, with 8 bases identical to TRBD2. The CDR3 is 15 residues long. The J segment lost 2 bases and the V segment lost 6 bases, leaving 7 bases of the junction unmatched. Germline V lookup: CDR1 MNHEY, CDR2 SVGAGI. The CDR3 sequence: CASSAVAGTTDTQYF. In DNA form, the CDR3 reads TGTGCCAGCAGCGCCGTAGCGGGGACCACAGATACGCAGTATTTT.

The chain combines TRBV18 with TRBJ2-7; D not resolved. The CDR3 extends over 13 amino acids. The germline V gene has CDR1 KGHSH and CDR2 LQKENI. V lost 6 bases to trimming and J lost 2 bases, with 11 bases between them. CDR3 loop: CASSLSSAYEQYF. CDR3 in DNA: TGTGCCAGCTCGCTTTCGTCAGCCTACGAGCAGTACTTC.

CDR3 nucleotide sequence: TGTGCCAGCAGCTTAGTGGCGGGGATGAACACTGAAGCTTTCTTT. Its translation: CASSLVAGMNTEAFF. The chain has TRBV11-3 and TRBJ1-1; D unclear. The CDR3 is made up of 15 amino acids. The germline gives CDR1 SGHNT, CDR2 YENEEA. Trimming removed 1 base from V and 0 bases from J, with 9 bases in between.

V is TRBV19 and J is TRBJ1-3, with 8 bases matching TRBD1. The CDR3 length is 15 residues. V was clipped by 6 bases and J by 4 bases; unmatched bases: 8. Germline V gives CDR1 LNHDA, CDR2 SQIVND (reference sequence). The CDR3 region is CASSRGQGVGNTIYF. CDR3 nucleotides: TGTGCCAGTAGCAGAGGACAGGGCGTGGGAAACACCATATATTTT.

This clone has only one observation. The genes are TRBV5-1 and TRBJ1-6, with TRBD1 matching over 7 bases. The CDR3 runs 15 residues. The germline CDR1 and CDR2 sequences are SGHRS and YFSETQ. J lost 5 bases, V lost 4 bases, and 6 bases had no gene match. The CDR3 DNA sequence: TGCGCCAGCAGCCAGGACAGGAGAAATAATTCACCCCTCCACTTT. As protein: CASSQDRRNNSPLHF.

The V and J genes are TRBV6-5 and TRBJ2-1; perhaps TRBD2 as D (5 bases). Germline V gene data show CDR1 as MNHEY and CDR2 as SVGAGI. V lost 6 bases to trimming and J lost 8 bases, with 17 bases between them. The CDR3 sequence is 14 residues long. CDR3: CASSPLRGFDEQFF. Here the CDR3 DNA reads TGTGCCAGCAGCCCCCTTAGAGGGTTCGATGAGCAGTTCTTC.

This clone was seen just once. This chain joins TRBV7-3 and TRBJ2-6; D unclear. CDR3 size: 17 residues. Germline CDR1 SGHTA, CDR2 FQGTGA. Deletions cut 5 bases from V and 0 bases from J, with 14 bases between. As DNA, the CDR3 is TGTGCCAGCAGCCCAAATGGCGGCCCCTCTGGGGCCAACGTCCTGACTTTC. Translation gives CASSPNGGPSGANVLTF.

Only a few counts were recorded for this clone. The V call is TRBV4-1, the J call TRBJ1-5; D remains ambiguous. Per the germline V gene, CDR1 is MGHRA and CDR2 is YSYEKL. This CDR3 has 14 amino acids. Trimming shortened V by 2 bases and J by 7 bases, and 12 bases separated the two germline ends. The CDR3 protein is CASSQPGGSQPQHF. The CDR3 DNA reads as TGCGCCAGCAGCCAACCCGGAGGATCCCAGCCCCAGCATTTT.

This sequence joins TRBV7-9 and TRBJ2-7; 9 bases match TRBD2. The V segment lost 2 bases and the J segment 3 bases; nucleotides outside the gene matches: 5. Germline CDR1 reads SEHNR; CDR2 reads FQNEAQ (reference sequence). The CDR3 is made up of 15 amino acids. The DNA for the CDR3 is TGTGCCAGCAGCTTACGCCCTAGCGGGGTCTACGAGCAGTACTTC. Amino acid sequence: CASSLRPSGVYEQYF.

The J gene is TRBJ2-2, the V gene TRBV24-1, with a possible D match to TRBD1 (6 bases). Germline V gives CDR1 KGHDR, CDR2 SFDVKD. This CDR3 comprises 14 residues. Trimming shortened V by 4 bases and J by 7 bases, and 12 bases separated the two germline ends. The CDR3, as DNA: TGTGCCACCAGTGAAATACAGGGATTCGGGGAGCTGTTTTTT. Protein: CATSEIQGFGELFF.